This entry lists 2 T cell receptor beta chains sequenced from one sample in a study of blood T cell repertoires in COVID-19. Only in-frame clones appear in the TCRdb table, and some are missing; sequencing was by immunoSEQ multiplex PCR. In the table there are over 100,000 clones, 80% of which are singletons. Material: peripheral blood. These receptors were collected from a man in his 60s with active or convalescent COVID-19.

V is TRBV11-3 and J is TRBJ2-2, with 13 bases matching TRBD2. J lost 6 bases, V lost 5 bases, and 3 bases had no gene match. The CDR3 has 15 residues. Germline lookup yields CDR1 SGHNT and CDR2 YENEEA. CDR3 nucleotide sequence: TGTGCCAGCAGCCCTGGACTAGCGGGAGCCGGGGAGCTGTTTTTT. This codes for CASSPGLAGAGELFF. Full variable domain (rest looked up from reference TRBV11-3 and TRBJ2-2): EAGVVQSPRYKIIEKKQPVAFWCNPISGHNTLYWYLQNLGQGPELLIRYENEEAVDDSQLPKDRFSAERLKGVDSTLKIQPAELGDSAVYLCASSPGLAGAGELFFGEGSRLTVL.

This clone was observed a single time. The rearrangement uses TRBV7-9 and TRBJ2-7; D is perhaps TRBD2 (6 bases). Germline values: CDR1 SEHNR, CDR2 FQNEAQ (reference sequence). CDR3 length: 16 amino acids. Trimming stripped 4 bases from V and 0 bases from J, with 16 bases between. This CDR3 is CASSSGTSKISYEQYF. Here the CDR3 DNA reads TGTGCCAGCAGCTCGGGGACTTCTAAAATCTCCTACGAGCAGTACTTC.